The 10 T cell receptor beta chains reported below all come from one sample, sequenced in a study of shared clonotypes between healthy human individuals. Measured with immunoSEQ multiplex PCR; TCRdb has only the in-frame clones, and not every one. This repertoire shows under 2,500,000 clones, around 95% found once; its top ten account for around 0.13%. Material: naive CD4+ T cells sorted from blood. Sample subset: CD45RA+ positively selected. These TCRs come from a young man in good health.

V usage is TRBV30 and J usage is TRBJ1-1; D is undetermined. The CDR3 loop spans 14 amino acids. Trimming left V 4 bases short and J 4 bases short, with 16 bases between. From germline, CDR1 is GTSNPN and CDR2 SVGIG (reference sequence). The CDR3 region is CAWISRVLGTEAFF. CDR3 coding DNA: TGTGCCTGGATTTCTCGGGTCTTGGGCACTGAAGCTTTCTTT.

The chain links TRBV15 to TRBJ1-1; TRBD1 is a possible D gene (5 bases). The CDR3 is 16 amino acids. Germline CDR1 reads LNHNV; CDR2 reads YYDKDF (reference sequence). V was clipped by 5 bases and J by 4 bases, with 20 bases between them. CDR3 DNA: TGTGCCACCAGCGGCCTAGGGAGGGGAAGAGGCACTGAAGCTTTCTTT. Its translation: CATSGLGRGRGTEAFF.

The V gene is TRBV2, the J gene TRBJ1-1; D possibly corresponds to TRBD1 (5 bases). Germline CDR1 is SNHLY and CDR2 is FYNNEI. The CDR3 is 13 residues long. V shed 8 bases and J shed 4 bases, with 14 bases lying between them. Here the CDR3 DNA reads TGTGCCAGCTTTTCCAGGGAGTCCACTGAAGCTTTCTTT. Translated, it gives CASFSRESTEAFF.

The V call is TRBV13, the J call TRBJ1-1, with D unclear. V lost 3 bases to trimming and J lost 2 bases, with 4 bases between them. CDR3 length equals 12 residues. Per the germline V gene, CDR1 is PRHDT and CDR2 is FYEKMQ (reference sequence). This chain's CDR3 is CASSLYNTEAFF. The CDR3 DNA reads as TGTGCCAGCAGCTTGTATAACACTGAAGCTTTCTTT.

V and J are TRBV27 and TRBJ1-6, with a weak D call TRBD1 (6 bases). Germline assignment: CDR1 MNHEY and CDR2 SMNVEV (reference sequence). V lost 2 bases, J lost 7 bases, and 12 bases lay in between. This CDR3 is built from 15 residues. DNA of the CDR3: TGTGCCAGCAGTTTACTCCCGCAGGGGAATTCACCCCTCCACTTT. Translation gives CASSLLPQGNSPLHF.

The J gene is TRBJ2-2, the V gene TRBV7-9; D might be TRBD2 (6 bases). The V gene's germline CDR1 is SEHNR and CDR2 FQNEAQ (reference sequence). The CDR3 length is 14 residues. V dropped 10 bases and J dropped 0 bases, with 12 bases sitting between them. The CDR3 loop is CATTGLANTGELFF. In nucleotides, the CDR3 is TGTGCCACCACGGGACTCGCGAACACCGGGGAGCTGTTTTTT. Full variable domain (remainder filled in from reference TRBV7-9 and TRBJ2-2): DTGVSQNPRHKITKRGQNVTFRCDPISEHNRLYWYRQTLGQGPEFLTYFQNEAQLEKSRLLSDRFSAERPKGSFSTLEIQRTEQGDSAMYLCATTGLANTGELFFGEGSRLTVL.

The chain employs TRBV6-6 and TRBJ2-5; 7 bases match TRBD2. Germline CDR1 and CDR2: MNHNY and SVGAGI (reference sequence). V shed 6 bases and J 5 bases; nucleotides not matched to a gene: 9. This CDR3 has 14 amino acids. The CDR3 is CASRVAGAWETQYF. Written as DNA, the CDR3 is TGTGCCAGCAGAGTGGCGGGAGCTTGGGAGACCCAGTACTTC.

The rearrangement uses TRBV25-1 and TRBJ1-1; weak D call: TRBD1 (6 bases). With 5 bases removed from V and 7 bases from J, the gap between germline ends came to 14 bases. The V gene's germline CDR1 is MGHDK and CDR2 SYGVNS. The length of the CDR3 is 13 residues. CDR3 loop: CASSKLGQREAFF. In DNA, the CDR3 is TGTGCCAGCAGTAAACTAGGACAGCGTGAAGCTTTCTTT.

With regard to this clone: The same CDR3 also results from other DNA sequences found in this sample. The V call is TRBV5-1, the J call TRBJ2-7; tentatively, D is TRBD1 (6 bases). Per the germline V gene, CDR1 is SGHRS and CDR2 is YFSETQ. The CDR3 covers 13 residues. V was pared by 1 base and J by 4 bases, with 9 bases between. CDR3: CASSLTGPYEQYF. Written as DNA, the CDR3 is TGCGCCAGCAGCTTGACAGGGCCATACGAGCAGTACTTC.

The gene calls are TRBV2 and TRBJ2-2; TRBD1 matches at 9 bases. This CDR3 contains 15 residues. With V trimmed by 4 bases and J by 4 bases, 4 bases remained unmatched. From germline, CDR1 is SNHLY and CDR2 FYNNEI. The CDR3 region has the DNA TGTGCCAGCAGTGGGACAGGGGCGGTCACCGGGGAGCTGTTTTTT. It encodes CASSGTGAVTGELFF.